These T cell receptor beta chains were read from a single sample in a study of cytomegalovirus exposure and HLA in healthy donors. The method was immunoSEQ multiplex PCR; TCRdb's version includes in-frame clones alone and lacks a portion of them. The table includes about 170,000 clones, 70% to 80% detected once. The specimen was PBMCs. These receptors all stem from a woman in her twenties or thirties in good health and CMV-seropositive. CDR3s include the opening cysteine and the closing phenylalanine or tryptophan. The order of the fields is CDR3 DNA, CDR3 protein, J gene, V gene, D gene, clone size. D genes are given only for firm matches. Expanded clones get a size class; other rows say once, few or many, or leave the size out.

cdr3_nt: TGTGCCAGCAGCTTAGTTCCACAGGGGGATGCTGGGGCCAACGTCCTGACTTTC; cdr3_aa: CASSLVPQGDAGANVLTF; j_call: TRBJ2-6; v_call: TRBV7-2; d_call: TRBD1; clone_size: NA
cdr3_nt: TGTGCCAGCAACCCCATTACCGGGACAGTATCCTACGAGCAGTACTTC; cdr3_aa: CASNPITGTVSYEQYF; j_call: TRBJ2-7; v_call: TRBV5-6; d_call: TRBD1; clone_size: NA
cdr3_nt: TGTGCCAGCAGGCAGGGGAACACTGAAGCTTTCTTT; cdr3_aa: CASRQGNTEAFF; j_call: TRBJ1-1; v_call: TRBV25-1; d_call: NA; clone_size: few
cdr3_nt: TGTGCCAGCAGTGCCTTGAACACTGAAGCTTTCTTT; cdr3_aa: CASSALNTEAFF; j_call: TRBJ1-1; v_call: TRBV25-1; d_call: NA; clone_size: few
cdr3_nt: TGTGCCAGCAGTTCAGCCTCGGAGTCGCTTGAAGCTTTCTTT; cdr3_aa: CASSSASESLEAFF; j_call: TRBJ1-1; v_call: TRBV28; d_call: NA; clone_size: NA
cdr3_nt: TGTGCCACCAGCAGAGATCCGGGAGGCGACACAGATACGCAGTATTTT; cdr3_aa: CATSRDPGGDTDTQYF; j_call: TRBJ2-3; v_call: TRBV15; d_call: TRBD2; clone_size: NA
cdr3_nt: TGTGCCAGCAGTAATTCAGGGGCCTACGAGCAGTACTTC; cdr3_aa: CASSNSGAYEQYF; j_call: TRBJ2-7; v_call: TRBV2; d_call: NA; clone_size: NA
cdr3_nt: TGTGCCAGCAGCTTCGCGGGGTCTGGGGCCAACGTCCTGACTTTC; cdr3_aa: CASSFAGSGANVLTF; j_call: TRBJ2-6; v_call: TRBV6-5; d_call: NA; clone_size: NA
cdr3_nt: TGTGCCAGCAGCACGGGACAGGGGTCTTGGGGCTACACCTTC; cdr3_aa: CASSTGQGSWGYTF; j_call: TRBJ1-2; v_call: TRBV7-9; d_call: TRBD1; clone_size: NA
cdr3_nt: TGTGCCAGCAGTGCCCTTAATAGACAGGAGCTCTACGGAAACACCATATATTTT; cdr3_aa: CASSALNRQELYGNTIYF; j_call: TRBJ1-3; v_call: TRBV6-4; d_call: NA; clone_size: once
cdr3_nt: TGCGCCAGCAGCTTGGGGGCACCGGGATCCTCACCAGCTTTCTTT; cdr3_aa: CASSLGAPGSSPAFF; j_call: TRBJ1-1; v_call: TRBV5-1; d_call: NA; clone_size: NA
cdr3_nt: TGTGCCAGCACCAACAGAGCCACTGAAGCTTTCTTT; cdr3_aa: CASTNRATEAFF; j_call: TRBJ1-1; v_call: TRBV28; d_call: NA; clone_size: NA
cdr3_nt: TGTGCCCGTCGGCGGGAGAAGTACAATGAGCAGTTCTTC; cdr3_aa: CARRREKYNEQFF; j_call: TRBJ2-1; v_call: TRBV12-1; d_call: NA; clone_size: NA
cdr3_nt: TGCGCCAGCAGCTTGTTGACAGAGAACACTGAAGCTTTCTTT; cdr3_aa: CASSLLTENTEAFF; j_call: TRBJ1-1; v_call: TRBV5-1; d_call: NA; clone_size: once
cdr3_nt: TGTGCCAGCAGACCGACTGGATACAATGAGCAGTTCTTC; cdr3_aa: CASRPTGYNEQFF; j_call: TRBJ2-1; v_call: TRBV27; d_call: NA; clone_size: NA
cdr3_nt: TGTGCCAGCAGCCAAGAGGGACAGGGCACAAGGGGCAGGCAGCCCCAGCATTTT; cdr3_aa: CASSQEGQGTRGRQPQHF; j_call: TRBJ1-5; v_call: TRBV4-2; d_call: TRBD1; clone_size: NA
cdr3_nt: TGTGCCAGCAGTCCCCCGGGGGTGAGGGAGCAGTACTTC; cdr3_aa: CASSPPGVREQYF; j_call: TRBJ2-7; v_call: TRBV28; d_call: NA; clone_size: NA
cdr3_nt: TGTGCCAGCAGCTTAGAAGTAACTCTTACCTACGAGCAGTACTTC; cdr3_aa: CASSLEVTLTYEQYF; j_call: TRBJ2-7; v_call: TRBV11-2; d_call: NA; clone_size: NA
cdr3_nt: TGTGCCAGCAGTCGGGACAGAGAGACCCAGTACTTC; cdr3_aa: CASSRDRETQYF; j_call: TRBJ2-5; v_call: TRBV6-5; d_call: TRBD1; clone_size: NA
cdr3_nt: TGTGCCAGCAGCCCCCTGACAGGGACCTGGCAGCCCCAGCATTTT; cdr3_aa: CASSPLTGTWQPQHF; j_call: TRBJ1-5; v_call: TRBV7-8; d_call: TRBD1; clone_size: NA
cdr3_nt: TGTGCCAGCAGCTTGGGGGGAGGGAACACTGAAGCTTTCTTT; cdr3_aa: CASSLGGGNTEAFF; j_call: TRBJ1-1; v_call: TRBV5-4; d_call: NA; clone_size: few
cdr3_nt: TGTGCCAGCAGTGGGGGGATCGGCGGGAGGACGATATATTACGAGCAGTACTTC; cdr3_aa: CASSGGIGGRTIYYEQYF; j_call: TRBJ2-7; v_call: TRBV5-6; d_call: TRBD2; clone_size: NA
cdr3_nt: TGTGCCAGCAGTTTCCGGTTGGGACAGGGGAGCACTGCAGAAAAACTGTTTTTT; cdr3_aa: CASSFRLGQGSTAEKLFF; j_call: TRBJ1-4; v_call: TRBV28; d_call: TRBD1; clone_size: NA
cdr3_nt: TGTGCCAGCAGTCCCTCAATGCCAGGGGAAGGGGGACAGCCCCAGCATTTT; cdr3_aa: CASSPSMPGEGGQPQHF; j_call: TRBJ1-5; v_call: TRBV28; d_call: NA; clone_size: once
cdr3_nt: TGTGCTAGTGGTTTGGTAATTACAGCTGAAGCTTTCTTT; cdr3_aa: CASGLVITAEAFF; j_call: TRBJ1-1; v_call: TRBV12-5; d_call: NA; clone_size: NA
cdr3_nt: TGTGCCAGCAGTCGGGCTAGCGGGACAGATACGCAGTATTTT; cdr3_aa: CASSRASGTDTQYF; j_call: TRBJ2-3; v_call: TRBV6-5; d_call: TRBD2; clone_size: NA
cdr3_nt: TGTGCCAGCAGTGTGGGGACAGGCTACAATCAGCCCCAGCATTTT; cdr3_aa: CASSVGTGYNQPQHF; j_call: TRBJ1-5; v_call: TRBV2; d_call: TRBD1; clone_size: NA
cdr3_nt: TGTGCCATCAGTGAACCGACTAGCCCAGAGACCCAGTACTTC; cdr3_aa: CAISEPTSPETQYF; j_call: TRBJ2-5; v_call: TRBV10-3; d_call: TRBD2; clone_size: few
cdr3_nt: TGTGCCATCAGAGGGGACACGAGCTCCTACGAGCAGTACTTC; cdr3_aa: CAIRGDTSSYEQYF; j_call: TRBJ2-7; v_call: TRBV10-3; d_call: NA; clone_size: NA
cdr3_nt: TGTGCCAGCAGCGGTAGTCGGGAGCAGTACTTC; cdr3_aa: CASSGSREQYF; j_call: TRBJ2-7; v_call: TRBV7-8; d_call: NA; clone_size: NA